This T cell receptor beta chain was found in a study of regulatory T cells in long-lasting Graves disease. The study's findings and limits: Newly diagnosed disease favored TRBV20-1 and TRBJ2-1 over persistent disease.

HTBI primers from iRepertoire and Arm-PCR of CDR3 regions yielded the TCR beta libraries. TCRdb reanalysed the multiplex PCR reads using MiXCR and keeps one entry per CDR3 protein. The table includes roughly 500,000 distinct CDR3 sequences, approximately 15% detected once. Trimming took 7 bases from V and 0 from J, leaving 14 bases between them. The germline V gene encodes CDR1 SGHNT and CDR2 YYREEE (reference sequence). The CDR3 sequence is 15 residues long. Time point defined: newly diagnosed GD, antithyroid drugs for less than 3 months. Preparation of the TCR library used RNA extracted from PBMCs. This clonotype appeared many times. Its cognate antigen is unknown. These data were also reused for a study on T cells in Graves' hyperthyroidism and ophthalmopathy. That work contributes: Stability of Graves' hyperthyroidism was defined as absent ophthalmopathy progression within 18 months. The TCR CDR3 was amplified in a first-round RT-PCR using the HTBI primer set. Expanded thyroid clonotypes (above 0.001) were mostly also found in blood.

Specimen: peripheral blood mononuclear cells (PBMCs), collected at new diagnosis, from a patient treated with antithyroid drugs. V is TRBV5-4 and J is TRBJ2-1; D uncertain. The source is a woman in her fifties or sixties with Graves disease. CDR3 sequence (DNA): TGTGCCAGCCCCCCCCCGAGACGCTCCTACAATGAGCAGTTCTTC. The encoded protein is CASPPPRRSYNEQFF.